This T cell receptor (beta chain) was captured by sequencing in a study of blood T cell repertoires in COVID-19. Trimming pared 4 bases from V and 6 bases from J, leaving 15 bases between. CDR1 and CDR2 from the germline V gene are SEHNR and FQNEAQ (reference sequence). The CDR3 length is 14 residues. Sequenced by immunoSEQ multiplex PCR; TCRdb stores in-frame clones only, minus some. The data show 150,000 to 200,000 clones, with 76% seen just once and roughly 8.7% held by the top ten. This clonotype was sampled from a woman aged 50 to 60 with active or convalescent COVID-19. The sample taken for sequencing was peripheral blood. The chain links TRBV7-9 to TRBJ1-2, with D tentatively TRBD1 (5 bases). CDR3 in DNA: TGTGCCAGCAGCTATACGGGGGAATCTGATGGCTACACCTTC. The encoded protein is CASSYTGESDGYTF. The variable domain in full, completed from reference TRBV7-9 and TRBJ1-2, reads DTGVSQNPRHKITKRGQNVTFRCDPISEHNRLYWYRQTLGQGPEFLTYFQNEAQLEKSRLLSDRFSAERPKGSFSTLEIQRTEQGDSAMYLCASSYTGESDGYTFGSGTRLTVV.